In this sample, the clone carrying this TCR beta chain turned up a few times. Its target is unknown. This record belongs to a study of metastatic and nonmetastatic thyroid tumors. Turning to the study itself: Repertoires from malignant and benign thyroid patients were compared across blood and tumor or nodule tissue. Study outcomes and limitations: The study reportedly found significantly higher TCR beta diversity in malignant thyroid tumors than benign nodules, in blood and tumor.

Original methodology: Building a distant-metastasis classifier for papillary thyroid cancer drew on CDR3 differences across clinicopathological groups. TCRdb re-called clones from the PCR reads using MiXCR. These V and J calls derive from TCRdb rather than the authors' analysis. Altogether about 30,000 clones are present, 11% being singletons, with the ten largest covering roughly a sixth. None of the patients had undergone any treatment ahead of thyroid surgery. Germline V gene lookup returns CDR1 SNHLY and CDR2 FYNNEI. CDR3 length equals 15 residues. V was clipped by 3 bases and J by 4 bases; unmatched bases: 7.

The sequence came from a female donor with papillary thyroid cancer or a benign thyroid nodule (not recorded which). Some clones in this sample may be carry-over from other donors' samples. The sequencing input was blood. The rearrangement joins TRBV2 to TRBJ2-3, with 7 bases aligning to TRBD2. CDR3 nucleotides: TGTGCCAGCAGTGATGAGACTAGCTTCGCAGATACGCAGTATTTT. It encodes CASSDETSFADTQYF.